The rows below give T cell receptor beta chains drawn from one sample of a study of blood T cell repertoires in COVID-19. Clones were read by immunoSEQ multiplex PCR, and TCRdb kept only the in-frame ones, dropping some. The sample records a few hundred thousand clones, about 86% being singletons. Sequencing used PBMCs or T cells enriched from blood (not recorded which). These receptors were taken from a woman between 40 and 55 years old with acute COVID-19. The CDR3 runs from the conserved cysteine through the conserved F or W. A D gene is named only where the DNA matches it firmly. Clone size is given for some rows only: seen once, a few or many times, or a class if the clone is expanded.

clone_size | j_call | d_call | v_call | cdr3_length | cdr3_nt | cdr3_aa
NA | TRBJ2-1 | NA | TRBV9 | 13 | TGTGCCAGCAGCCCTCGCGGGTTGAATGAGCAGTTCTTC | CASSPRGLNEQFF
NA | TRBJ2-7 | NA | TRBV28 | 13 | TGTGCCAGCAGTTGGGGGGGCACCTACGAGCAGTACTTC | CASSWGGTYEQYF
NA | TRBJ1-2 | NA | TRBV4-1 | 15 | TGCGCCAGCAGCTCCAGAGAAACAGGGCCGTATGGCTACACCTTC | CASSSRETGPYGYTF
NA | TRBJ2-3 | NA | TRBV24-1 | 15 | TGTGCCACCAGTGATTTCTCTCGTGGCGGGGATACGCAGTATTTT | CATSDFSRGGDTQYF
few | TRBJ1-1 | TRBD1 | TRBV19 | 15 | TGTGCCAGTAGTATTAACAGGGGTATTGGCACTGAAGCTTTCTTT | CASSINRGIGTEAFF
NA | TRBJ1-6 | NA | TRBV18 | 16 | TGTGCCAGCTCACCCCTCGACAGGTCCGATAATTCACCCCTCCACTTT | CASSPLDRSDNSPLHF
many | TRBJ2-3 | TRBD2 | TRBV5-1 | 18 | TGCGCCAGCAGCTCGGGACTAGCGGGAGTTGATAGCACAGATACGCAGTATTTT | CASSSGLAGVDSTDTQYF
NA | TRBJ1-1 | TRBD1 | TRBV15 | 15 | TGTGCCACCAGCAGACCCAGGGGGAACGCCACTGAAGCTTTCTTT | CATSRPRGNATEAFF
NA | TRBJ1-5 | TRBD1 | TRBV6-1 | 16 | TGTGCCAGCAGTGAAACGCACACAGGGGGGAATCAGCCCCAGCATTTT | CASSETHTGGNQPQHF
NA | TRBJ2-1 | NA | TRBV27 | 16 | TGTGCCAGCAGTTTACAGGGCCCTCGGTCCTACAATGAGCAGTTCTTC | CASSLQGPRSYNEQFF
few | TRBJ2-7 | TRBD2 | TRBV4-1 | 18 | TGCGCCAGCAGCCATGGCCCGGGACTAGCGGGGGTTCCCTACGAGCAGTACTTC | CASSHGPGLAGVPYEQYF
few | TRBJ2-7 | TRBD2 | TRBV28 | 13 | TGTGCCAGCACCGGGACTAGCGTCTACGAGCAGTACTTC | CASTGTSVYEQYF
NA | TRBJ2-6 | NA | TRBV2 | 16 | TGTGCCAGCAGTGAAGCGGGAGGAGCTGGGGCCAACGTCCTGACTTTC | CASSEAGGAGANVLTF
once | TRBJ2-7 | TRBD2 | TRBV9 | 16 | TGTGCCAGCAGCGTAGGGGGGACTAGCGGGATAGACGAGCAGTACTTC | CASSVGGTSGIDEQYF
NA | TRBJ1-1 | NA | TRBV5-1 | 15 | TGCGCCAGCAGCTTTGTCTCGGGAATGAACACTGAAGCTTTCTTT | CASSFVSGMNTEAFF
NA | TRBJ2-5 | TRBD2 | TRBV19 | 16 | TGTGCCAGTAGTATAGCGGCTAGCGGCGCCCAAGAGACCCAGTACTTC | CASSIAASGAQETQYF
NA | TRBJ2-1 | NA | TRBV10-3 | 12 | TGTGCCATCCAGGGCGACTACAATGAGCAGTTCTTC | CAIQGDYNEQFF
NA | TRBJ1-4 | TRBD1 | TRBV7-6 | 15 | TGTGCCAGCAGCAGGGGACAGGCCCTGGGGGAAAAACTGTTTTTT | CASSRGQALGEKLFF
once | TRBJ1-1 | TRBD1 | TRBV30 | 14 | TGTGCCTGGAGTGCCGAACAGGGGGCAGGTGAAGCTTTCTTT | CAWSAEQGAGEAFF
NA | TRBJ1-2 | NA | TRBV5-1 | 13 | TGCGCCAGCACCCTATCGGAGGGAATCGGCTACACCTTC | CASTLSEGIGYTF
once | TRBJ2-2 | NA | TRBV14 | 15 | TGTGCCAGCAGCCAAGTAACCCTGCGGGCCGGGGAGCTGTTTTTT | CASSQVTLRAGELFF
few | TRBJ1-3 | NA | TRBV18 | 17 | TGTGCCAGCTCACAAAGCGTGGTCGGGATCTCTGGAAACACCATATATTTT | CASSQSVVGISGNTIYF
NA | TRBJ1-3 | NA | TRBV18 | 14 | TGTGCCAGCTCTACCAGGGAATCTGGAAACACCATATATTTT | CASSTRESGNTIYF
NA | TRBJ2-1 | TRBD2 | TRBV6-2/TRBV6-3 | 15 | TGTGCCAGCAGTAACCTAGCGGGGGGCTACAATGAGCAGTTCTTC | CASSNLAGGYNEQFF
NA | TRBJ2-1 | NA | TRBV4-1 | 13 | TGCGCCAGCAGCCATGAAAGAGCCAATGAGCAGTTCTTC | CASSHERANEQFF
NA | TRBJ2-5 | NA | TRBV6-5 | 13 | TGTGCCAGCAGTTCGCCAGGGAAAGAGACCCAGTACTTC | CASSSPGKETQYF
NA | TRBJ2-7 | TRBD1 | TRBV3-1/TRBV3-2 | 16 | TGTGCCAGCAGCCAAGATAGTAAGGGACAGGACTACGAGCAGTACTTC | CASSQDSKGQDYEQYF
NA | TRBJ1-3 | NA | TRBV3-1/TRBV3-2 | 17 | TGTGCCAGCAGCCAACTATCACTCGGGGGGCACGCAAACACCATATATTTT | CASSQLSLGGHANTIYF
NA | TRBJ1-1 | NA | TRBV21-1 | 10 | TGTGCCAGCAGTCCCGCGTACGCTTTCTTT | CASSPAYAFF
NA | TRBJ2-5 | TRBD1 | TRBV9 | 17 | TGTGCCAGCAGCGTATCCGGGACAGGCTTAAGGATGGAGACCCAGTACTTC | CASSVSGTGLRMETQYF
NA | TRBJ1-1 | NA | TRBV20-1 | 14 | TGCAGTGCTAGTAAAACAAATGTGAACACTGAAGCTTTCTTT | CSASKTNVNTEAFF
NA | TRBJ2-5 | NA | TRBV7-2 | 11 | TGTGCCAGCAGCCGTCGTGAGACCCAGTACTTC | CASSRRETQYF
NA | TRBJ1-4 | NA | TRBV5-6 | 15 | TGTGCCAGCAGCTTGCACCAGGGGTCTAATGAAAAACTGTTTTTT | CASSLHQGSNEKLFF
once | TRBJ2-1 | TRBD2 | TRBV18 | 16 | TGTGCCAGCTCACCGTGGCCGGGGGGCTCCTACAATGAGCAGTTCTTC | CASSPWPGGSYNEQFF
once | TRBJ1-3 | NA | TRBV23-1 | 21 | TGCGCCAGCAGTCAATGGGCCCGGAGACCGGGTGAAACGGGAGCGGGAAACACCATATATTTT | CASSQWARRPGETGAGNTIYF
NA | TRBJ1-4 | TRBD1 | TRBV28 | 16 | TGTGCCAGCACAGGACAGGAACTAGCAACTAATGAAAAACTGTTTTTT | CASTGQELATNEKLFF
once | TRBJ1-1 | TRBD1 | TRBV5-1 | 17 | TGCGCCAGCAGCTTGAGGGGCGTAGGGACAGCGAACACTGAAGCTTTCTTT | CASSLRGVGTANTEAFF
NA | TRBJ1-1 | NA | TRBV3-1/TRBV3-2 | 13 | TGTGCCAGCAGCGAGGTCGATAACACTGAAGCTTTCTTT | CASSEVDNTEAFF
NA | TRBJ1-3 | NA | TRBV7-8 | 16 | TGTGCCAGCAGCCCATCGGGAGCCAATTCTGGAAACACCATATATTTT | CASSPSGANSGNTIYF
NA | TRBJ1-3 | NA | TRBV5-1 | 16 | TGCGCCAGCAGCGGTTTGGGGGGAAGCGGTGGAAACACCATATATTTT | CASSGLGGSGGNTIYF
NA | TRBJ2-7 | NA | TRBV18 | 14 | TGTGCCAGCTCACCAGAACTAGGTCCGGGGGAGCAGTACTTC | CASSPELGPGEQYF
NA | TRBJ2-1 | NA | TRBV11-2 | 11 | TGTGCCAGCAGACTTTACAATGAGCAGTTCTTC | CASRLYNEQFF